A selection of T cell receptor beta chains follows, all from one sample in a study of blood T cell repertoires in COVID-19. The repertoire was sequenced with immunoSEQ multiplex PCR; TCRdb's copy has only in-frame clones and lacks some. The table has 50,000 to 70,000 clones, around 77% seen once. Material: peripheral blood. The receptors derive from a man in his sixties with acute or convalescent COVID-19. CDR3s include the opening cysteine and the closing phenylalanine or tryptophan.

v_gene | CDR3aa
TRBV30 | CAWAGQGGQPQHF
TRBV5-1 | CASSLSGGGPDTQYF
TRBV11-3 | CASSLAQPVSTDTQYF
TRBV18 | CASSPPGQGIYGYTF
TRBV30 | CAWERQGANEKLFF
TRBV5-1 | CASSFGGGEETQYF
TRBV11-3 | CASSLSGAGEQYF
TRBV7-2 | CASSLDRVATYEQYF
TRBV25-1 | CASSESGQWDTEAFF
TRBV2 | CASKDRDSGKETQYF
TRBV2 | CASTPPAWTGSGEQYF